What follows are 13 T cell receptor beta chains derived from one specimen sequenced in a study of shared clonotypes between healthy human individuals. The assay was immunoSEQ multiplex PCR, and TCRdb's table has in-frame clones only and misses some. The sample records 2,100,000 or so clones, about 94% being singletons. The source material was naive CD4+ T cells sorted from blood. Indicated subset: CD45RA+ positively selected. The receptor set was obtained from a man between 18 and 29 years old in good health.

The CDR3 DNA reads TGTGCCAGCAGTGCCCAACTAGCGGGGCCGTCCTACGAGCAGTACTTC. Protein product: CASSAQLAGPSYEQYF. This rearrangement joins TRBV2 to TRBJ2-7; 10 bases are a match to TRBD2. Germline lookup yields CDR1 SNHLY and CDR2 FYNNEI. CDR3 length: 16 residues. The ends lost 4 bases at V and 1 base at J; junction bases unmatched: 7.

This clone has just a few counts. The chain employs TRBV5-4 and TRBJ2-7; D is unresolved. CDR1 and CDR2 (germline): SGHNT, YYREEE (reference sequence). Trimming stripped 0 bases from V and 11 bases from J, with 9 bases between. The CDR3 runs to 11 residues. The DNA for the CDR3 is TGTGCCAGCAGCTTGGGGGATCATGAGTACTTC. Translation: CASSLGDHEYF. The full variable domain, rest sourced from reference TRBV5-4 and TRBJ2-7, is ETGVTQSPTHLIKTRGQQVTLRCSSQSGHNTVSWYQQALGQGPQFIFQYYREEENGRGNFPPRFSGLQFPNYSSELNVNALELDDSALYLCASSLGDHEYFGPGTRLTVT.

The V gene is TRBV21-1, the J gene TRBJ1-4; the listed D gene, TRBD1, was not tested against the DNA. TRBV21-1 is listed as a pseudogene. CDR3 length: 18 residues. The CDR3 DNA is TGTGCCAGCAGCAAAAATAGGAGACAGAACTCAACTAATGAAAAACTGTTTTTT. It is translated as CASSKNRRQNSTNEKLFF.

The chain has TRBV28 and TRBJ1-4; no reliable D call. Germline values: CDR1 MDHEN, CDR2 SYDVKM. Deletions cut 2 bases from V and 7 bases from J, with 17 bases between. The CDR3 is made up of 16 amino acids. The CDR3 nucleotides read TGTGCCAGCAGTTTACCCACGGGTAGGGCAACTGAAAAACTGTTTTTT. It translates to CASSLPTGRATEKLFF. Using reference TRBV28 and TRBJ1-4 for the parts outside the CDR3, the full variable domain is DVKVTQSSRYLVKRTGEKVFLECVQDMDHENMFWYRQDPGLGLRLIYFSYDVKMKEKGDIPEGYSVSREKKERFSLILESASTNQTSMYLCASSLPTGRATEKLFFGSGTQLSVL.

This chain links TRBV5-1 with TRBJ2-7, with D perhaps TRBD2 (6 bases). The CDR3 spans 15 residues. V shed 4 bases and J shed 5 bases, with 19 bases lying between them. Germline V gives CDR1 SGHRS, CDR2 YFSETQ. The CDR3 reads CASSADPGGPNEQYF. The DNA of the CDR3 is TGCGCCAGCAGCGCGGACCCCGGGGGACCTAACGAGCAGTACTTC.

CDR3: CASSPPRGAGLFF. As DNA, the CDR3 is TGCGCCAGCAGCCCCCCCCGGGGAGCAGGACTGTTTTTT. The chain is built from TRBV5-1 and TRBJ1-4; no definite D call. The CDR3 runs 13 residues. Germline assignment: CDR1 SGHRS and CDR2 YFSETQ. Deletions cut 4 bases from V and 13 bases from J, with 17 bases between.

This clone was picked up one time. The sample has other DNA sequences that encode this CDR3 too. The chain uses TRBV28 and TRBJ1-6; no firm D call. V lost 6 bases and J lost 8, with 5 bases in between. The CDR3 is made up of 11 amino acids. The V gene's germline CDR1 is MDHEN and CDR2 SYDVKM. CDR3 nucleotide sequence: TGTGCCAGCAGCAATTATTCACCCCTCCACTTT. Protein: CASSNYSPLHF.

Concerning this clone: Germline is not matched at one junction end, which may reflect a read error. The V and J genes are TRBV5-1 and TRBJ2-2; a weak D match, TRBD2 (5 bases). The CDR3 covers 15 residues. Germline CDR1 SGHRS, CDR2 YFSETQ. The CDR3 is CASRLGVGKTGELFF. CDR3 nucleotides: TGCGCCAGCAGGTTGGGAGTAGGTAAAACCGGGGAGCTGTTTTTT.

This chain connects TRBV5-5 to TRBJ2-3, with TRBD1 identical over 7 bases. The CDR3 is 15 residues long. V lost 4 bases, J lost 0 bases, and 5 bases stayed unmatched. Germline V gene data show CDR1 as SGHKS and CDR2 as YYEKEE (reference sequence). CDR3 DNA sequence: TGTGCCAGCAGCGCCGGGACAGATAGCACAGATACGCAGTATTTT. This codes for CASSAGTDSTDTQYF.

This rearrangement joins TRBV19 to TRBJ2-4; D unresolved. This CDR3 has 14 amino acids. Trimming cost V 7 bases and J 0 bases, with 10 bases left between them. CDR1 and CDR2 from the germline V gene are LNHDA and SQIVND (reference sequence). The CDR3 coding sequence is TGTGCCAGTAAACCGACACTAGCCAAAAACATTCAGTACTTC. It is translated as CASKPTLAKNIQYF.

The chain combines TRBV11-2 with TRBJ1-3; D is unclear. Germline loops: CDR1 SGHAT, CDR2 FQNNGV. The CDR3 is 15 amino acids. V was pared by 4 bases and J by 1 base, with 11 bases between. Written as DNA, the CDR3 is TGTGCCAGCAGCTCCGTCCGACAATCTGGAAACACCATATATTTT. Amino acids: CASSSVRQSGNTIYF.

The chain has TRBV2 and TRBJ1-6; D is unclear. V was shortened by 0 bases and J by 9 bases, with 12 bases between the two germline ends. The CDR3 sequence is 15 residues long. CDR1 is SNHLY, CDR2 FYNNEI, per germline. CDR3 sequence (DNA): TGTGCCAGCAGTGAAGCTGGTAGGGTGGGTTCACCCCTCCACTTT. As protein: CASSEAGRVGSPLHF.

The chain employs TRBV7-2 and TRBJ2-7, with a tentative D call TRBD2 (5 bases). V was cut by 0 bases and J by 2 bases, with 11 bases left in between. The CDR3 length is 15 residues. In germline, CDR1 is SGHTA, CDR2 FQGNSA. Here the CDR3 DNA reads TGTGCCAGCAGCTTAGCGGGCGGGCTTACCTACGAGCAGTACTTC. Protein: CASSLAGGLTYEQYF.